This paragraph reports one T cell receptor (beta chain). Based on clinical symptoms, serum thyroxine and TRAb, thyroid ultrasound and orbital computed tomography, diagnoses were reached. Before ophthalmopathy appeared, progressors gave blood at initial hyperthyroidism diagnosis. This entry belongs to a study of T cells in Graves' hyperthyroidism and ophthalmopathy. Across the whole study: Peripheral blood collection took place at initial diagnosis, before any treatment.

Germline V gives CDR1 SEHNR, CDR2 FQNEAQ (reference sequence). V shed 0 bases, J shed 0 bases, and the junction held 9 bases outside the gene matches. The CDR3 extends over 19 amino acids. RNA transcripts yielded amplified TCR beta CDR3 regions. Primed by the HTBI set, a first-round RT-PCR was run on the TCR CDR3. From the multiplex PCR reads, TCRdb called clonotypes with MiXCR, one entry per CDR3 protein. In the table there are a few hundred thousand distinct CDR3 sequences, more than 11% of which are singletons. This TCR came from a woman in her twenties or thirties with Graves' hyperthyroidism that later progressed to Graves' ophthalmopathy. The sample was blood. J is TRBJ2-3 and V is TRBV7-9; 10 nucleotides agree with TRBD2. The CDR3 region has the DNA TGTGCCAGCAGCTTAGCCGTTAAGCGGGAGGGCTTGAGCACAGATACGCAGTATTTT. Residues: CASSLAVKREGLSTDTQYF. The full variable domain, rest sourced from reference TRBV7-9 and TRBJ2-3, is DTGVSQNPRHKITKRGQNVTFRCDPISEHNRLYWYRQTLGQGPEFLTYFQNEAQLEKSRLLSDRFSAERPKGSFSTLEIQRTEQGDSAMYLCASSLAVKREGLSTDTQYFGPGTRLTVL.